This TCR beta chain was recovered during a study of shared clonotypes between healthy human individuals. Repertoires were generated with immunoSEQ multiplex PCR, while TCRdb's copy carries only in-frame clones and drops some. Counted here are approximately 1,500,000 clones, roughly 96% occurring once; the ten biggest clones make up approximately 1.1%. The sequencing sample was made of naive CD4+ T cells sorted from blood. The sample's subset: CD45RA+ positively selected. This receptor was identified in a man younger than 45 in good health.

CDR3 in amino acids: CASSLGFGGNQPQHF. The DNA for the CDR3 is TGCGCCAGCAGCTTGGGCTTCGGGGGAAATCAGCCCCAGCATTTT. The chain has TRBV5-1 and TRBJ1-5, with D perhaps matching TRBD1 (5 bases). Deletions cut 0 bases from V and 4 bases from J, with 11 bases between. The CDR3 runs to 15 residues. The germline V gene encodes CDR1 SGHRS and CDR2 YFSETQ.